This TCR beta chain was observed in a study of blood T cell repertoires in COVID-19. Study at large: Sources were T cells, B-cell-depleted T cells, or PBMCs; the material itself was cDNA or gDNA.

The assay was immunoSEQ multiplex PCR, and TCRdb's table has in-frame clones only and misses some. Of 90,000 to 150,000 clones listed, about nine tenths are singletons. The CDR3 is made up of 20 amino acids. The source is a human donor in a cohort sampled during active COVID-19. The specimen was peripheral blood. The chain links TRBV21-1 to TRBJ2-3; the DNA was not compared with TRBD1, the D call given in the table. TRBV21-1 is annotated as a pseudogene. CDR3 residues: CASSQLRQRFRGSGTDTQYF. CDR3 bases: TGTGCCAGCAGCCAACTACGACAACGGTTCAGGGGGTCTGGCACAGATACGCAGTATTTT.